This entry lists 6 T cell receptor beta chains sequenced from one sample in a study of blood T cell repertoires in COVID-19. The table came from immunoSEQ multiplex PCR; TCRdb's copy has only in-frame clones and leaves some out. The table includes roughly 170,000 clones, 75% to 80% detected once. Material: peripheral blood. All receptors come from a woman in her 70s with acute or convalescent COVID-19.

V usage is TRBV30 and J usage is TRBJ2-7; no firm D call. The CDR3 runs 13 residues. Germline values: CDR1 GTSNPN, CDR2 SVGIG (reference sequence). V gave up 1 base and J gave up 7 bases, with 14 bases separating them. The CDR3 DNA reads as TGTGCCTGGAGTGGGGCAGGTCTTCGGGAGCAGTACTTC. The encoded protein is CAWSGAGLREQYF. Combining the CDR3 with reference TRBV30 and TRBJ2-7 gives the whole variable domain SQTIHQWPATLVQPVGSPLSLECTVEGTSNPNLYWYRQAAGRGLQLLFYSVGIGQISSEVPQNLSASRPQDRQFILSSKKLLLSDSGFYLCAWSGAGLREQYFGPGTRLTVT.

The V gene is TRBV24-1, the J gene TRBJ1-6; D not resolved. CDR3 length: 16 residues. Trimming stripped 8 bases from V and 3 bases from J, with 16 bases between. The germline V gene has CDR1 KGHDR and CDR2 SFDVKD. The CDR3 protein is CATNERRVLYNSPLHF. CDR3 coding DNA: TGTGCCACCAACGAGCGGAGGGTCCTCTATAATTCACCCCTCCACTTT.

The genes are TRBV7-3 and TRBJ2-2; TRBD2 matches at 7 bases. The J segment lost 6 bases and the V segment lost 1 base, leaving 5 bases of the junction unmatched. CDR1 and CDR2 from the germline V gene are SGHTA and FQGTGA. This CDR3 spans 15 amino acids. CDR3 region: CASSLIGGRAGELFF. For the CDR3, the DNA is TGTGCCAGCAGCTTAATTGGCGGGAGAGCCGGGGAGCTGTTTTTT. Drawing the rest from reference TRBV7-3 and TRBJ2-2, the complete variable domain is GAGVSQTPSNKVTEKGKYVELRCDPISGHTALYWYRQSLGQGPEFLIYFQGTGAADDSGLPNDRFFAVRPEGSVSTLKIQRTERGDSAVYLCASSLIGGRAGELFFGEGSRLTVL.

A word on this clone: Other DNA sequences from this sample encode an identical CDR3 as well. The J gene is TRBJ2-3, the V gene TRBV5-1; D is ambiguous. Per the germline V gene, CDR1 is SGHRS and CDR2 is YFSETQ. V lost 3 bases and J 1 base, leaving 9 bases between the germline ends. The CDR3 is 14 residues long. CDR3 loop: CASSSRGGTDTQYF. In DNA, the CDR3 is TGCGCCAGCAGCTCCCGCGGCGGCACAGATACGCAGTATTTT.

The V and J genes are TRBV5-6 and TRBJ2-5, with unresolved D. Germline V gene sequence: CDR1 SGHDT, CDR2 YYEEEE. The germline V and J ends were trimmed by 4 bases and 4 bases, with 11 bases remaining between them. The CDR3 is 13 residues long. For the CDR3, the DNA is TGTGCCAGCAGCCCCAGTGCTCGAGAGACCCAGTACTTC. Translation gives CASSPSARETQYF. Together with reference TRBV5-6 and TRBJ2-5, the CDR3 gives the full variable domain: DAGVTQSPTHLIKTRGQQVTLRCSPKSGHDTVSWYQQALGQGPQFIFQYYEEEERQRGNFPDRFSGHQFPNYSSELNVNALLLGDSALYLCASSPSARETQYFGPGTRLLVL.

The CDR3 DNA reads as TGTGCCAGCAGCTTAAGGGACAGGGCCTATGGCTACACCTTC. Translating gives CASSLRDRAYGYTF. V usage is TRBV7-2 and J usage is TRBJ1-2, with 9 bases lining up with TRBD1. The V segment lost 2 bases and the J segment 4 bases; nucleotides outside the gene matches: 2. The CDR3 covers 14 residues. CDR1 and CDR2 (germline): SGHTA, FQGNSA.